One and the same sample provided the 9 T cell receptor beta chains below, sequenced in a study of blood T cells in healthy people across ages. A second about 6 to 12 cycle PCR used barcoded and J-beta primers. TCRdb ran MiXCR on the 5' RACE reads and lists one entry per CDR3 protein. The sample holds approximately 800,000 distinct CDR3 sequences, roughly 64% seen once. The material sequenced was blood. These receptors were taken from a man aged 30 to 39 in good health.

This chain joins TRBV6-5 and TRBJ2-5; the D gene could be TRBD1 or TRBD2 (5 bases each). TRBJ2-7 explains the end of the DNA better; the J call may be wrong. From germline, CDR1 is MNHEY and CDR2 SVGAGI. CDR3 length equals 15 residues. This CDR3 reads CASSPRGWGTYEQYF. The CDR3 region has the DNA TGTGCCAGCAGTCCCCGAGGGTGGGGGACCTACGAGCAGTACTTC.

This clonotype turned up a few times. CDR3 loop: CSATSGQGAGGYTF. The CDR3, as DNA: TGCAGTGCCACGTCGGGACAGGGGGCGGGAGGCTACACCTTC. The J gene is TRBJ1-2, the V gene TRBV20-1; 12 nucleotides line up with TRBD1. This CDR3 is built from 14 residues. V lost 6 bases and J lost 8; bases outside the gene matches: 10. Germline V gene lookup returns CDR1 DFQATT and CDR2 SNEGSKA (reference sequence).

This rearrangement joins TRBV12-3 or TRBV12-4 to TRBJ1-2; D not resolved. Trimming removed 7 bases from V and 5 bases from J, with 14 bases in between. The CDR3 contains 13 residues. CDR3 coding DNA: TGTGCCAGCAAGTCTGGAGGGATATATGGCTACACCTTC. Encoded protein: CASKSGGIYGYTF.

The chain links TRBV5-1 to TRBJ2-5; D might be TRBD1 (6 bases). Deletions cut 0 bases from V and 4 bases from J, with 25 bases between. There are 19 residues in the CDR3. Germline CDR1 SGHRS, CDR2 YFSETQ. DNA of the CDR3: TGCGCCAGCAGCTTGGTAGGGGGAGAGCCAGTCGCGCTAGGAGAGACCCAGTACTTC. Translation gives CASSLVGGEPVALGETQYF.

Of note for this clonotype: One junction end disagrees with the germline gene, perhaps due to a read error. The rearrangement uses TRBV6-2 or TRBV6-3 and TRBJ2-1; 11 bases line up with TRBD2. The CDR3 sequence is 15 residues long. Germline CDR1 reads MNHEY; CDR2 reads SVGEGT. The CDR3 spells CVSSTLAGGRNEQFF. CDR3 DNA: TGTGTCAGCAGTACCCTAGCGGGAGGTCGCAATGAGCAGTTCTTC.

This clonotype is a singleton in its sample. DNA for the CDR3: TGCGCCAGCAGCTGGCAGGGCCGGCAAGAGACCCAGTACTTC. Amino acids: CASSWQGRQETQYF. This chain connects TRBV5-1 to TRBJ2-5; weak D call: TRBD1 (5 bases). The CDR3 contains 14 residues. V gave up 3 bases and J gave up 2 bases, with 11 bases separating them. Germline V CDR1 and CDR2: SGHRS, YFSETQ.

This chain links TRBV20-1 with TRBJ2-7, with 8 bases lining up with TRBD2. CDR1 and CDR2 (germline): DFQATT, SNEGSKA (reference sequence). The CDR3 spans 14 residues. The J segment lost 6 bases and the V segment lost 3 bases, leaving 10 bases of the junction unmatched. The CDR3 DNA sequence: TGCAGTGCTAGGTTGACGGGGGGGCCGGGCGAGCAGTACTTC. It specifies CSARLTGGPGEQYF.

V is TRBV6-5 and J is TRBJ2-1, with D uncertain. Germline V gene data show CDR1 as MNHEY and CDR2 as SVGAGI. V gave up 4 bases and J gave up 5 bases, with 15 bases separating them. The CDR3 is made up of 15 amino acids. The CDR3 sequence: CASSSYGPRDNEQFF. The CDR3 bases are TGTGCCAGCAGTTCATACGGTCCTAGGGACAATGAGCAGTTCTTC.

The chain joins TRBV13 to TRBJ2-7; the D gene is possibly TRBD2 (6 bases). V lost 6 bases and J 5 bases, leaving 11 bases between the germline ends. The CDR3 is 12 amino acids. Germline V gives CDR1 PRHDT, CDR2 FYEKMQ (reference sequence). This chain's CDR3 is CASRRGGDEQYF. As DNA, the CDR3 is TGTGCCAGCAGGAGGGGAGGAGACGAGCAGTACTTC.